This TCR beta chain comes out of a study of blood T cell repertoires in COVID-19. Study overall: COVID-19 samples, acute and convalescent, were from the United States, Italy and Spain.

Allocation to cohorts depended on clinical history reported by the participants. Recovered status in Cohort 3 required two negative PCRs, clearance, or symptom resolution. CDR3 length: 15 residues. The germline CDR1 and CDR2 sequences are GTSNPN and SVGIG (reference sequence). V shed 2 bases and J 8 bases; nucleotides not matched to a gene: 10. Original handling: Quantification of nucleated cells was approximated via reference gene primer amplification. Clones were read by immunoSEQ multiplex PCR, and TCRdb kept only the in-frame ones, dropping some. The DNA gave D and trimming, while V, J and clone size come from that table. The data contain fewer than 350,000 clones, about 85% of them seen just once; the ten biggest clones take up about 2.5%.

Sequencing used PBMCs or T cells enriched from blood (not recorded which). The rearrangement uses TRBV30 and TRBJ1-4, with 8 bases lining up with TRBD1. The sequence came from a woman between 50 and 59 years old who had recovered from COVID-19. Written as DNA, the CDR3 is TGTGCCTGGAGTACGCAGGGGGCTATTGGGGAAAAACTGTTTTTT. It encodes CAWSTQGAIGEKLFF. Together with reference TRBV30 and TRBJ1-4, the CDR3 gives the full variable domain: SQTIHQWPATLVQPVGSPLSLECTVEGTSNPNLYWYRQAAGRGLQLLFYSVGIGQISSEVPQNLSASRPQDRQFILSSKKLLLSDSGFYLCAWSTQGAIGEKLFFGSGTQLSVL.